These 12 T cell receptor beta chains came from one sample sequenced in a study of cytomegalovirus exposure and HLA in healthy donors. TCRdb's copy holds only in-frame clones and misses some; the assay was immunoSEQ multiplex PCR. The sample records fewer than 130,000 clones, approximately 87% being singletons. Sequencing was carried out using PBMCs. The receptors originated from a woman aged 30 to 39 in good health and CMV-seropositive.

The genes are TRBV9 and TRBJ2-1; 13 bases agree with TRBD2. After removal of 4 bases from V and 6 bases from J, the junction contained 7 bases not matched to a gene. The CDR3 length is 16 residues. Germline V gene data show CDR1 as SGDLS and CDR2 as YYNGEE. This CDR3 reads CASSPRLAGGSNEQFF. The CDR3 nucleotides are TGTGCCAGCAGCCCCAGACTAGCGGGGGGCTCCAATGAGCAGTTCTTC.

The chain is built from TRBV30 and TRBJ1-5; D call uncertain. V was cut by 4 bases and J by 2 bases, with 12 bases left in between. Germline CDR1 is GTSNPN and CDR2 is SVGIG (reference sequence). The CDR3 spans 14 residues. The DNA for the CDR3 is TGTGCCTGGAAACCGCAGAATGGCAATCAGCCCCAGCATTTT. This sequence encodes CAWKPQNGNQPQHF.

CDR3 sequence reads: CASSLFAAGSDYGYTF. The CDR3 nucleotides are TGTGCCAGCAGTTTATTTGCGGCAGGGTCAGACTATGGCTACACCTTC. The V and J genes are TRBV28 and TRBJ1-2, with D perhaps TRBD1 (5 bases). Trimming stripped 1 base from V and 3 bases from J, with 15 bases between. The germline gives CDR1 MDHEN, CDR2 SYDVKM. CDR3 length: 16 amino acids.

The V call is TRBV7-2, the J call TRBJ1-1; possibly TRBD1 for D (6 bases). Germline CDR1 is SGHTA and CDR2 is FQGNSA. The CDR3 extends over 14 amino acids. The V end was cut by 4 bases, the J end by 0 bases, with 9 bases between. CDR3 DNA sequence: TGTGCCAGCAGCTCACAGGGCCTGAACACTGAAGCTTTCTTT. This translates into CASSSQGLNTEAFF.

The chain carries TRBV6-6 and TRBJ2-3; no firm D call. Germline V gives CDR1 MNHNY, CDR2 SVGAGI (reference sequence). Trimming removed 2 bases from V and 6 bases from J, with 6 bases in between. The CDR3 length is 12 residues. The CDR3 coding sequence is TGTGCCAGCAGTTACGGCTGGGATACGCAGTATTTT. Encoded protein: CASSYGWDTQYF.

This chain joins TRBV2 and TRBJ2-1; D is perhaps TRBD2 (6 bases). The CDR3 consists of 15 residues. V was shortened by 6 bases and J by 8 bases, with 20 bases between the two germline ends. CDR1 is SNHLY and CDR2 is FYNNEI in the germline V gene. DNA for the CDR3: TGTGCCAGCAGCGGGGGACTCTACGCTGGGGATGAGCAGTTCTTC. This encodes CASSGGLYAGDEQFF. The variable domain in full, with the rest retrieved from reference TRBV2 and TRBJ2-1, is EPEVTQTPSHQVTQMGQEVILRCVPISNHLYFYWYRQILGQKVEFLVSFYNNEISEKSEIFDDQFSVERPDGSNFTLKIRSTKLEDSAMYFCASSGGLYAGDEQFFGPGTRLTVL.

This chain links TRBV9 with TRBJ1-2; 7 positions match TRBD1. Germline assignment: CDR1 SGDLS and CDR2 YYNGEE. The CDR3 spans 14 residues. The V and J ends lost 0 bases and 8 bases, in that order; junction bases with no gene match: 7. The CDR3 DNA reads as TGTGCCAGCAGCGTAGAAGGGGGCTTTGGGGGCTACACCTTC. Encoded protein: CASSVEGGFGGYTF.

This sequence joins TRBV9 and TRBJ1-6; weak D call: TRBD1 (6 bases). Trimming left V 0 bases short and J 6 bases short, with 10 bases between. The CDR3 consists of 15 residues. From germline, CDR1 is SGDLS and CDR2 YYNGEE. CDR3 amino acids: CASSVGLGANSPLHF. In nucleotides, the CDR3 is TGTGCCAGCAGCGTAGGGCTGGGGGCTAATTCACCCCTCCACTTT.

The chain has TRBV9 and TRBJ1-3; D is perhaps TRBD1 (6 bases). CDR1 and CDR2 (germline): SGDLS, YYNGEE. CDR3 length: 14 residues. The V and J ends lost 0 bases and 8 bases respectively, with 12 bases between them. CDR3 in DNA: TGTGCCAGCAGCGTAGGCAGGGAGGGGGACACCATATATTTT. Protein product: CASSVGREGDTIYF.

V and J are TRBV2 and TRBJ2-7; TRBD1 matches at 9 bases. V shed 8 bases, J shed 4 bases, and the junction held 3 bases outside the gene matches. The CDR3 is 12 amino acids. Germline V CDR1 and CDR2: SNHLY, FYNNEI. The DNA of the CDR3 is TGTGCCAGCCGGGACAGGGCGTACGAGCAGTACTTC. Its translation: CASRDRAYEQYF. Combining the CDR3 with reference TRBV2 and TRBJ2-7 gives the whole variable domain EPEVTQTPSHQVTQMGQEVILRCVPISNHLYFYWYRQILGQKVEFLVSFYNNEISEKSEIFDDQFSVERPDGSNFTLKIRSTKLEDSAMYFCASRDRAYEQYFGPGTRLTVT.

The gene calls are TRBV4-2 and TRBJ1-1, with D uncertain. Germline V gene lookup returns CDR1 LGHNA and CDR2 YNFKEQ. This CDR3 region has 17 residues. Trimming took 3 bases from V and 1 from J, leaving 18 bases between them. The DNA for the CDR3 is TGTGCCAGCAGCCAGAGGGTCGACCTACGAAAGAACACTGAAGCTTTCTTT. It encodes CASSQRVDLRKNTEAFF.

The V and J genes are TRBV7-2 and TRBJ2-3; D gene ambiguous. Trimming took 1 base from V and 0 from J, leaving 8 bases between them. Germline V lookup: CDR1 SGHTA, CDR2 FQGNSA. This CDR3 comprises 15 residues. DNA of the CDR3: TGTGCCAGCAGCTTAGTGGGCAGCAGCACAGATACGCAGTATTTT. It yields the protein CASSLVGSSTDTQYF. Full variable domain (remainder filled in from reference TRBV7-2 and TRBJ2-3): GAGVSQSPSNKVTEKGKDVELRCDPISGHTALYWYRQSLGQGLEFLIYFQGNSAPDKSGLPSDRFSAERTGGSVSTLTIQRTQQEDSAVYLCASSLVGSSTDTQYFGPGTRLTVL.